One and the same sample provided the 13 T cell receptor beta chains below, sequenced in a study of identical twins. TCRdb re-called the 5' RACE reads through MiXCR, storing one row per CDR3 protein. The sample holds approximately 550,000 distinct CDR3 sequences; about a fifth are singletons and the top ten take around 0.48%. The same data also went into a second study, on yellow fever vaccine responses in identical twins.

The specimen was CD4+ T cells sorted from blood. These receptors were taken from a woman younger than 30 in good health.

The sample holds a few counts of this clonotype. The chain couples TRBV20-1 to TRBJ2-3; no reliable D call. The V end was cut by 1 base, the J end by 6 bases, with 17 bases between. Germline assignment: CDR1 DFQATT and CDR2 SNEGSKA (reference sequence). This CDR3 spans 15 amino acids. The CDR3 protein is CSARAPDASPDTQYF. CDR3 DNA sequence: TGCAGTGCTAGAGCGCCGGACGCTTCTCCTGATACGCAGTATTTT.

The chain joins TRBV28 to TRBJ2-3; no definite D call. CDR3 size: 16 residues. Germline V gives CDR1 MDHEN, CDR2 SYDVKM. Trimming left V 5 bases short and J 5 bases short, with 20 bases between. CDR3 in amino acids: CASSRDTGPAGDTQYF. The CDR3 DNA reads TGTGCCAGCAGTCGAGATACCGGGCCCGCAGGAGATACGCAGTATTTT.

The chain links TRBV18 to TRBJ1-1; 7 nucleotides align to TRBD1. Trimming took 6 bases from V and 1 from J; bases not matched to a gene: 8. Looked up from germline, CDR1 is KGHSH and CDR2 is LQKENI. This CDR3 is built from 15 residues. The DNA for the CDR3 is TGTGCCAGCTCCCCTAAGGAGGGGGCGAACACTGAAGCTTTCTTT. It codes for CASSPKEGANTEAFF.

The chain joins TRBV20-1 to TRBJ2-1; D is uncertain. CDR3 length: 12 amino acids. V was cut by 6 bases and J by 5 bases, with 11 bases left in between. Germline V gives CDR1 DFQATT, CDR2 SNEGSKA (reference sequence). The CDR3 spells CSADEEDNEQFF. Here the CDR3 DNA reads TGCAGTGCCGACGAGGAAGACAATGAGCAGTTCTTC.

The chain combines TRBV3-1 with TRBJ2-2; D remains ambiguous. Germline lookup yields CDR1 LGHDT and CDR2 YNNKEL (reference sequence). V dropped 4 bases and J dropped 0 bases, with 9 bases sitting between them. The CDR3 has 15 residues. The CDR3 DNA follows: TGTGCCAGCAGCCGGGTTGGAACGAACACCGGGGAGCTGTTTTTT. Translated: CASSRVGTNTGELFF.

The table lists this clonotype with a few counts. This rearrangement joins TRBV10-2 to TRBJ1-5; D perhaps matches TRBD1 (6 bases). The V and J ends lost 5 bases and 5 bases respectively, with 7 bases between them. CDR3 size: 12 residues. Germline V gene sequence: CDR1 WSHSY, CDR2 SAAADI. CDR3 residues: CASSPGDQPQHF. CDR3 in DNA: TGCGCCAGCAGTCCAGGGGATCAGCCCCAGCATTTT.

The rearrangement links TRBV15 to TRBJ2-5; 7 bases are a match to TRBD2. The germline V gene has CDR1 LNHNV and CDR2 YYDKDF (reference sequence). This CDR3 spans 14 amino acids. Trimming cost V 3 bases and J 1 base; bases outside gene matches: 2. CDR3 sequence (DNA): TGTGCCACCAGCAGGGGACTACTCCAAGAGACCCAGTACTTC. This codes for CATSRGLLQETQYF.

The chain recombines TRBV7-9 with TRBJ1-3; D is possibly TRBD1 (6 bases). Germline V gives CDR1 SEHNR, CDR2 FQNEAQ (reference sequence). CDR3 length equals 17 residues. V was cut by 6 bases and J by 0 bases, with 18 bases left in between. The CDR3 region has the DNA TGTGCCAGCAGAGAGACAGGTGTCGTTAGCTCTGGAAACACCATATATTTT. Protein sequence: CASRETGVVSSGNTIYF.

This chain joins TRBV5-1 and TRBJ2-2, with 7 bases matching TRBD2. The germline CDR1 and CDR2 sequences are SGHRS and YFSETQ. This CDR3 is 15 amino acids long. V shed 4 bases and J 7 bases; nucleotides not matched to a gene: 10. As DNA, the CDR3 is TGCGCCAGCAGCCGGTGGACTAGTGACAACGGGGAGCTGTTTTTT. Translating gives CASSRWTSDNGELFF.

DNA for the CDR3: TGTGCCAGCAGCTCAGCGGGGCATTCCTACGAGCAGTACTTC. This gives the protein CASSSAGHSYEQYF. The chain has TRBV5-6 and TRBJ2-7; 7 positions agree with TRBD2. This CDR3 has 14 amino acids. Unmatched junction bases numbered 4, after V lost 3 bases and J lost 1 base. CDR1 and CDR2 (germline): SGHDT, YYEEEE.

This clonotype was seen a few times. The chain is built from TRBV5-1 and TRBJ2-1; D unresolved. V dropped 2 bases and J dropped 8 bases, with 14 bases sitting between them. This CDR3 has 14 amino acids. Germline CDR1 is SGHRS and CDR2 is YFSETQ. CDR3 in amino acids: CASSFDIGGYEQFF. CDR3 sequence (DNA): TGCGCCAGCAGCTTTGATATCGGCGGCTATGAGCAGTTCTTC.

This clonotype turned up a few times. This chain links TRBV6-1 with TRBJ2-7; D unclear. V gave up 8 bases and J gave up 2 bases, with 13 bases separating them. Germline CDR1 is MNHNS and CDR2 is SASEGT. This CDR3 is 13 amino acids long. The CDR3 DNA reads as TGTGCCAGCCGACGTATCCAGACCTACGAGCAGTACTTC. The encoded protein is CASRRIQTYEQYF.

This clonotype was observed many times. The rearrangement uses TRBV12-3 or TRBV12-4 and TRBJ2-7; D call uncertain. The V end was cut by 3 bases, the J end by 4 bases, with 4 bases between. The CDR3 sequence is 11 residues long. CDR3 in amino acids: CASSFQYEQYF. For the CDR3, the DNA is TGTGCCAGCAGTTTTCAGTACGAGCAGTACTTC.